The clone carrying this T cell receptor beta chain was detected only a few times. Measured with immunoSEQ multiplex PCR; TCRdb has only the in-frame clones, and not every one. The sample lists 100,000 to 150,000 clones; approximately 80% were seen once. V lost 5 bases and J lost 4; bases outside the gene matches: 4. Germline CDR1 reads MDHEN; CDR2 reads SYDVKM. The CDR3 consists of 13 residues. This record comes from a study of blood T cell repertoires in COVID-19. Study-wide context: COVID-19 samples, acute and convalescent, were from the United States, Italy and Spain. T cells, B-cell-depleted T cells, or PBMCs provided the cDNA or gDNA that served as material.

V gene TRBV28 combines with J gene TRBJ1-2, with TRBD1 identical over 7 bases. The source of this sequence is a man in his forties or fifties with active or convalescent COVID-19. Sequenced sample: peripheral blood. CDR3: CASSKDRIYGYTF. The CDR3 DNA reads as TGTGCCAGCAGTAAGGACAGGATCTATGGCTACACCTTC.